The source of this T cell receptor (beta chain) is a study of shared clonotypes between healthy human individuals. Study context: CD4 naive and memory got three plates each, CD8 naive two, CD8 memory one.

General study results and limits: Among donors, sharing of clonotypes was expected to be affected by sequencing depth. Larger estimated richness was generally recorded for naive subsets relative to memory subsets.

Naive CD8 populations comprised CD45RO-negative cells positively selected for CCR7, excluding terminally differentiated effector memory CD45RA+ cells. Each sample came from a Caucasian adult donor living in Nashville, Tennessee. A note on this clone: Its matching antigen is unknown.

The assay was immunoSEQ multiplex PCR, and TCRdb's table has in-frame clones only and misses some. The profile shows just over 2,000,000 clones, just under 95% of them singletons. The V end was cut by 2 bases, the J end by 0 bases, with 8 bases between. The CDR3 covers 14 residues. Germline CDR1 MNHNY, CDR2 SVGAGI (reference sequence). The sequenced material came from naive CD8+ T cells sorted from blood. This receptor was obtained from a man in his late teens or twenties in good health. V usage is TRBV6-6 and J usage is TRBJ2-7; D remains ambiguous. The CDR3 loop reads CASSYPQFSYEQYF. For the CDR3, the DNA is TGTGCCAGCAGTTACCCACAATTCTCCTACGAGCAGTACTTC.